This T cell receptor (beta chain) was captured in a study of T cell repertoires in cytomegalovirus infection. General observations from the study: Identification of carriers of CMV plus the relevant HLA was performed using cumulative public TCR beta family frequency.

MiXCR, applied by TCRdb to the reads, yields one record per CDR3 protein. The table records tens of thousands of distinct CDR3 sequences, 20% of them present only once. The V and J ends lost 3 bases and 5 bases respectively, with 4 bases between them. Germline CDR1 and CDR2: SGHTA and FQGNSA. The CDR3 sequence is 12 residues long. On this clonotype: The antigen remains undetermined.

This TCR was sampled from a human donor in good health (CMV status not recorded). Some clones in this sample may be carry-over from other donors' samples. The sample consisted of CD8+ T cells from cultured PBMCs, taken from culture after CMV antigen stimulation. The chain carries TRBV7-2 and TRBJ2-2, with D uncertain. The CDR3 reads CASSFSTGELFF. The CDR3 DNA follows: TGTGCCAGCAGCTTCTCTACCGGGGAGCTGTTTTTT.